The rows below give T cell receptor beta chains drawn from one sample of a study of blood T cell repertoires in COVID-19. Profiled with immunoSEQ multiplex PCR; TCRdb holds only in-frame clones, not every one. Here the sample spans about 400,000 clones, roughly 86% being singletons. The specimen was PBMCs or T cells enriched from blood (not recorded which). Receptors were obtained from a man aged 40-55 years in a cohort exposed to, infected with or recovered from COVID-19 (not recorded which). Both conserved end residues are part of each CDR3. The order of the fields is V gene, D gene, CDR3 protein. D genes are given only for firm matches.

V: TRBV6-5
D: NA
CDR3: CASKNQVGELFF

V: TRBV5-1
D: TRBD2
CDR3: CASSYSGSSYEQYF

V: TRBV29-1
D: NA
CDR3: CSARESWEQYF

V: TRBV24-1
D: NA
CDR3: CATSQGSDTQYF

V: TRBV3-1/TRBV3-2
D: TRBD2
CDR3: CASSRLGLASSYEQYF

V: TRBV28
D: NA
CDR3: CASSGVLGRDEKLFF

V: TRBV5-4
D: TRBD1
CDR3: CASSSGTGGPYEQYF

V: TRBV9
D: TRBD2
CDR3: CASSIGTTYYNEQFF

V: TRBV5-1
D: TRBD1
CDR3: CASTRGTANTGELFF

V: TRBV5-1
D: TRBD1
CDR3: CASSRDRVETGELFF

V: TRBV5-4
D: NA
CDR3: CASSLGLPLGGTGELFF

V: TRBV19
D: TRBD1
CDR3: CASSINHRGGTDTQYF

V: TRBV6-5
D: NA
CDR3: CASTGDNEQFF

V: TRBV6-2/TRBV6-3
D: TRBD1
CDR3: CASSHRDSWPNQPQHF

V: TRBV7-3
D: TRBD1
CDR3: CASSISPTGVDGYTF

V: TRBV10-3
D: TRBD1
CDR3: CAIRSTGGRDTEAFF

V: TRBV19
D: NA
CDR3: CASSIVPGYYGYTF

V: TRBV5-4
D: TRBD1
CDR3: CASSLDRGPRTDTQYF

V: TRBV7-9
D: NA
CDR3: CATTGTSDSYEQYF

V: TRBV7-8
D: TRBD2
CDR3: CASSLEGGRTETQYF

V: TRBV7-2
D: TRBD1
CDR3: CASSPRQGARDEQYF

V: TRBV27
D: NA
CDR3: CASRRSGFYGYTF

V: TRBV3-1/TRBV3-2
D: NA
CDR3: CASSQLTGPNYGYTF

V: TRBV3-1/TRBV3-2
D: TRBD1
CDR3: CASRQGIGNTIYF

V: TRBV7-7
D: NA
CDR3: CASSLGGRMGRETQYF